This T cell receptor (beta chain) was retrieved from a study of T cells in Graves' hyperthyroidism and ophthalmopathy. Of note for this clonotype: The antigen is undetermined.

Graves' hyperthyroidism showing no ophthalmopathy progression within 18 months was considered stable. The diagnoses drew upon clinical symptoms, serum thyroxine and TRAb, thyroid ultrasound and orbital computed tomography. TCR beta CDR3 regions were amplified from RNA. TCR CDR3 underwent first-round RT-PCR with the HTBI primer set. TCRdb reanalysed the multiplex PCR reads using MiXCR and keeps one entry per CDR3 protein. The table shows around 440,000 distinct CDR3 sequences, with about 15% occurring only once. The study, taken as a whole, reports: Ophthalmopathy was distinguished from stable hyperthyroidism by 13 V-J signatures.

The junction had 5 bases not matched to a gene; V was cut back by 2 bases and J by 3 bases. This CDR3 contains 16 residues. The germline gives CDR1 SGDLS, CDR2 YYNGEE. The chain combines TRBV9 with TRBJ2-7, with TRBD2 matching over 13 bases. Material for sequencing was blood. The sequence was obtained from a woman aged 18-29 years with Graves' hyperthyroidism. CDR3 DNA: TGTGCCAGCAGCGTTGGGACTAGCGGGATTGGCTACGAGCAGTACTTC. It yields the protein CASSVGTSGIGYEQYF.